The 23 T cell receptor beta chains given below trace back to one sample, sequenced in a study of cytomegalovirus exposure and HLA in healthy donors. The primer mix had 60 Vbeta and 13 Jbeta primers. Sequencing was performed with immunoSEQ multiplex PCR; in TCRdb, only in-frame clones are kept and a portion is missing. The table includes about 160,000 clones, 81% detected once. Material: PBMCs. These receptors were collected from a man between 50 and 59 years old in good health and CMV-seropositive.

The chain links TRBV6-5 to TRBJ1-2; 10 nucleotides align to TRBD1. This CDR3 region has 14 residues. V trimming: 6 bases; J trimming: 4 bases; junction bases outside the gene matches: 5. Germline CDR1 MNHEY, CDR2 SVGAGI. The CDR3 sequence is CASRPTGGTYGYTF. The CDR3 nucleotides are TGTGCCAGCAGACCGACAGGGGGCACCTATGGCTACACCTTC.

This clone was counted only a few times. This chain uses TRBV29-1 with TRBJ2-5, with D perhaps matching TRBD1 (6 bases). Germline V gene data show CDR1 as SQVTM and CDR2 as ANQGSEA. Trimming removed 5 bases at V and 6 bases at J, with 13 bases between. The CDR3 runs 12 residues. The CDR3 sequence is CSVPQGRKTQYF. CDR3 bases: TGCAGCGTTCCACAGGGCAGAAAGACCCAGTACTTC.

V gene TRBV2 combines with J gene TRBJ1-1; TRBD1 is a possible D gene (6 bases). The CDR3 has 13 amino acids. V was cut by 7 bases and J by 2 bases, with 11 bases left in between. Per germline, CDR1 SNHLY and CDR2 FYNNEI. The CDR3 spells CASNRVLNTEAFF. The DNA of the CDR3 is TGTGCCAGCAACAGGGTCCTTAACACTGAAGCTTTCTTT.

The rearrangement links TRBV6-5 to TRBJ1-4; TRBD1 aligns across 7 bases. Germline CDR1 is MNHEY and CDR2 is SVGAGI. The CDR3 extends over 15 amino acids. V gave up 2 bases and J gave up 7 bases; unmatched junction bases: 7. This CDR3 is CASSYGDRVGEKLFF. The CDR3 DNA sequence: TGTGCCAGCAGTTACGGTGACAGGGTGGGTGAAAAACTGTTTTTT.

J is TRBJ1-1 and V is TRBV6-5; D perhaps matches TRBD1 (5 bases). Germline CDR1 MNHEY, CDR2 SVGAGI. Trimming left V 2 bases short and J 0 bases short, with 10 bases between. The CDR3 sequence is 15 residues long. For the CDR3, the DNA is TGTGCCAGCAGTTACACCGGGGGTGTGAACACTGAAGCTTTCTTT. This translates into CASSYTGGVNTEAFF.

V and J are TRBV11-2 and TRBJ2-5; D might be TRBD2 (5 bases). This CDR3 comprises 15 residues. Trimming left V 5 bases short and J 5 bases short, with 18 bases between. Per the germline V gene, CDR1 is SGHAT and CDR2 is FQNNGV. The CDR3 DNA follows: TGTGCCAGCAGCCTGGAGGTGGTGGCTGGGGAGACCCAGTACTTC. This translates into CASSLEVVAGETQYF.

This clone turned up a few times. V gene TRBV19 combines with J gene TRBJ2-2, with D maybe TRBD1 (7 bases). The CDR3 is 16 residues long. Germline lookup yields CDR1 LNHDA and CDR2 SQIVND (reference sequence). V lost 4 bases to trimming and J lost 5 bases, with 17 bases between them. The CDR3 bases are TGTGCCAGTAGTAAAGGCGGGGACAGACTTACCGGGGAGCTGTTTTTT. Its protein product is CASSKGGDRLTGELFF.

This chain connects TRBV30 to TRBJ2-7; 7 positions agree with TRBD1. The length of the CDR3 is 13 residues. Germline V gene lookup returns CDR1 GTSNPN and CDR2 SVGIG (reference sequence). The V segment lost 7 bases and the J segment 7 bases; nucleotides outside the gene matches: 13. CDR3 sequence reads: CASDKDRLAEQYF. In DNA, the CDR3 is TGTGCCTCAGATAAGGACAGGTTGGCAGAGCAGTACTTC.

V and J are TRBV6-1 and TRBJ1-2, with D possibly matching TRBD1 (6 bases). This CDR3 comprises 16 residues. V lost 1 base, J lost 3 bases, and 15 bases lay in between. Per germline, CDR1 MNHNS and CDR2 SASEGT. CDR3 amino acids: CASSEVGHARDYGYTF. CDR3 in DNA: TGTGCCAGCAGTGAAGTGGGACATGCCCGGGACTATGGCTACACCTTC.

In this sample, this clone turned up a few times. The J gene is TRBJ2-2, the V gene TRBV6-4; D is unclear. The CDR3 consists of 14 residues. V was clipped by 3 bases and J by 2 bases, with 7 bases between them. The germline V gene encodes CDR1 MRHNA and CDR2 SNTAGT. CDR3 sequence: CASSELHNTGELFF. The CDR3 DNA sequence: TGTGCCAGCAGTGAATTACATAACACCGGGGAGCTGTTTTTT.

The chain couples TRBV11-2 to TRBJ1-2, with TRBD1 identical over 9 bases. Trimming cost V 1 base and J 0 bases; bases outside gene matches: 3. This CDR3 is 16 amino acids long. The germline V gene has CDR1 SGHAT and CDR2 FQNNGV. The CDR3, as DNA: TGTGCCAGCAGCTTAGGGACAGGGGAAGCTAACTATGGCTACACCTTC. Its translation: CASSLGTGEANYGYTF.

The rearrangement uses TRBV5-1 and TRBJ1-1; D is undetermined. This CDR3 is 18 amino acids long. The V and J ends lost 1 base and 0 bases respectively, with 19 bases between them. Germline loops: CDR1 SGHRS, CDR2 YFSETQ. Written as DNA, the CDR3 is TGCGCCAGCAGCTTGAGACCTTTGGGAGTCGGGATGAACACTGAAGCTTTCTTT. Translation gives CASSLRPLGVGMNTEAFF.

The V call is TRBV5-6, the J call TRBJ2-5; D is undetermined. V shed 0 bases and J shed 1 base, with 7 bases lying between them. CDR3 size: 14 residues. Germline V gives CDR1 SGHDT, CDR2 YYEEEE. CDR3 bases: TGTGCCAGCAGCTTGGGGCCCATCCAAGAGACCCAGTACTTC. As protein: CASSLGPIQETQYF.

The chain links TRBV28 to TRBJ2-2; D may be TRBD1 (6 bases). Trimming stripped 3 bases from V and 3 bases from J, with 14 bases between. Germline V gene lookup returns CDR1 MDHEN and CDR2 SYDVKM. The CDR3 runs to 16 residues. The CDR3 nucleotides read TGTGCCAGCAGTTTGAGTCGGCAGGGGTACACCGGGGAGCTGTTTTTT. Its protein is CASSLSRQGYTGELFF.

The CDR3 here is CASSATGREQYF. For the CDR3, the DNA is TGCGCCAGCAGCGCGACAGGGCGCGAGCAGTACTTC. The rearrangement joins TRBV5-1 to TRBJ2-7; 7 nucleotides line up with TRBD1. CDR1 SGHRS and CDR2 YFSETQ come from the germline V gene. The CDR3 runs to 12 residues. V was clipped by 4 bases and J by 6 bases; unmatched bases: 4.

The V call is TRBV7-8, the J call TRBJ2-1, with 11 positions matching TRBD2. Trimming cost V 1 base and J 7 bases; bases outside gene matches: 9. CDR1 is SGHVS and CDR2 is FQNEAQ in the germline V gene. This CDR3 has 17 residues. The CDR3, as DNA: TGTGCCAGCAGCTTAGTGGGTAGCGGGAGGGCCTTGAATGAGCAGTTCTTC. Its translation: CASSLVGSGRALNEQFF.

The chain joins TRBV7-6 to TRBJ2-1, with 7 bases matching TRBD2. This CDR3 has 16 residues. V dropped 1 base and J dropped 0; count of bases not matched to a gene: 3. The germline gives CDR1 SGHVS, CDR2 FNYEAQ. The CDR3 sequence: CASSLGGRASYNEQFF. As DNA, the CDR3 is TGTGCCAGCAGCTTAGGTGGGAGGGCCTCCTACAATGAGCAGTTCTTC.

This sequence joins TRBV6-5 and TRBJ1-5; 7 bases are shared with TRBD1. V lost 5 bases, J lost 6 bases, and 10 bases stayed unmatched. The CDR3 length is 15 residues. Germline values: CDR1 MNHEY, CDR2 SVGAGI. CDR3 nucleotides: TGTGCCAGCAGTCGCGACAGGGAACAAAGTCAGCCCCAGCATTTT. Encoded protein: CASSRDREQSQPQHF.

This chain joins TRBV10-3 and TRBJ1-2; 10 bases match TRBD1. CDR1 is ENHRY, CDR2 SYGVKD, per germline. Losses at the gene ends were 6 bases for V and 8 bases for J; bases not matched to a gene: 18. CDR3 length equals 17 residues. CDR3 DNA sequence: TGTGCCATCAGCCTTTCCCCGGGACAGGGGAGGGGTAAGGGCTACACCTTC. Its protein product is CAISLSPGQGRGKGYTF.

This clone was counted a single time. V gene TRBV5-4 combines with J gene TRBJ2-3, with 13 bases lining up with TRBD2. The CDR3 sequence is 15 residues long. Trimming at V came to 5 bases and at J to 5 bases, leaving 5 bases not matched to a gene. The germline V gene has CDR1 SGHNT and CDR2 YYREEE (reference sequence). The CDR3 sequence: CASRVLAGGVDTQYF. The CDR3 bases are TGTGCCAGCAGAGTACTAGCGGGAGGGGTAGATACGCAGTATTTT.

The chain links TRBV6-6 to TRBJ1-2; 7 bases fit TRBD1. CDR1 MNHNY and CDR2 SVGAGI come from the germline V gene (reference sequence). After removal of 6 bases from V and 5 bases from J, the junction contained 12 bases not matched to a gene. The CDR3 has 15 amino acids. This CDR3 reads CASRSQTGVGYGYTF. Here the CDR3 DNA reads TGTGCCAGCAGAAGCCAAACAGGGGTAGGGTATGGCTACACCTTC.

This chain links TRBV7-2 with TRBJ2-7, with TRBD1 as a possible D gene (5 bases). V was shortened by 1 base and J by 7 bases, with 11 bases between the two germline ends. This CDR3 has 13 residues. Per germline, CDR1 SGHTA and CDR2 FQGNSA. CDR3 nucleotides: TGTGCCAGCAGCTTAGTAGGGGTACGAGAGCAGTACTTC. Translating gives CASSLVGVREQYF.

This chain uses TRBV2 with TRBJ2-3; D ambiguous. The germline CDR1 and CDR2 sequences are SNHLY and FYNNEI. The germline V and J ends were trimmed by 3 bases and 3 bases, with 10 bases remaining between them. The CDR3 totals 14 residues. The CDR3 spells CASSESVRTDTQYF. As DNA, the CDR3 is TGTGCCAGCAGTGAGTCGGTTCGAACAGATACGCAGTATTTT.